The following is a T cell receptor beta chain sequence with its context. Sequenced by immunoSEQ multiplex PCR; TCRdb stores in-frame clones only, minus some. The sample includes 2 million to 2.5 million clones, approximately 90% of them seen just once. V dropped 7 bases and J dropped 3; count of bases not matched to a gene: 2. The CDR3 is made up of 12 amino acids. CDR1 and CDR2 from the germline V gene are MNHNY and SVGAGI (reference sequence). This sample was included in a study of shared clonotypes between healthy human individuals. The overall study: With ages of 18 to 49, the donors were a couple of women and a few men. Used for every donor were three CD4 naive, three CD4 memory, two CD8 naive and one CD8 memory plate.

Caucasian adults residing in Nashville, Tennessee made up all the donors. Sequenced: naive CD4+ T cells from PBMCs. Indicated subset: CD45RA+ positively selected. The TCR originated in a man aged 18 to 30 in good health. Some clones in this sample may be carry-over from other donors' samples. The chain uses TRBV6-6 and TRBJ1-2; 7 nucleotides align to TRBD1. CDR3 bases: TGTGCCAGCACCACAGGGGACTATGGCTACACCTTC. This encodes CASTTGDYGYTF.